This TCR beta chain is drawn from a study of control samples from healthy donors and cancer patients. The CDR3 loop spans 14 amino acids. V lost 0 bases to trimming and J lost 5 bases, with 11 bases between them. Germline V CDR1 and CDR2: SGHKS, YYEKEE (reference sequence). Assay used: immunoSEQ multiplex PCR; TCRdb lists only in-frame clones, some missing. The table lists approximately 130,000 clones, more than 75% of them singletons. This chain links TRBV5-5 with TRBJ1-1, with D uncertain. The sequence was collected from a man aged 40-55 years in good health. The sequencing sample was made of blood. In DNA form, the CDR3 reads TGTGCCAGCAGCTTGGCTCGGGTTTCTACTGAAGCTTTCTTT. Residues: CASSLARVSTEAFF.